This T cell receptor (beta chain) emerged from a study of cytomegalovirus exposure and HLA in healthy donors. The germline CDR1 and CDR2 sequences are SGHRS and YFSETQ. This CDR3 contains 14 residues. Study-level findings and limits: Testing in vitro showed a few CMV-associated chains specific for CMV antigens.

PCR was performed using 60 Vbeta and 13 Jbeta primers. The table came from immunoSEQ multiplex PCR; TCRdb's copy has only in-frame clones and leaves some out. The sample shows some 200,000 clones, roughly 79% of them seen only once. About this clone: Its matching antigen is unknown. The junction does not match germline at one end; this may be a read error.

The sequenced sample consisted of PBMCs. The sequence came from a man aged 18 to 29 in good health and CMV-seronegative. The V call is TRBV5-1, the J call TRBJ2-3, with TRBD2 identical over 7 bases. The CDR3: CASSQRLASDTQYF. In DNA form, the CDR3 reads TGCGCCAGCAGCCAAAGACTAGCATCAGACACGCAGTATTTT.